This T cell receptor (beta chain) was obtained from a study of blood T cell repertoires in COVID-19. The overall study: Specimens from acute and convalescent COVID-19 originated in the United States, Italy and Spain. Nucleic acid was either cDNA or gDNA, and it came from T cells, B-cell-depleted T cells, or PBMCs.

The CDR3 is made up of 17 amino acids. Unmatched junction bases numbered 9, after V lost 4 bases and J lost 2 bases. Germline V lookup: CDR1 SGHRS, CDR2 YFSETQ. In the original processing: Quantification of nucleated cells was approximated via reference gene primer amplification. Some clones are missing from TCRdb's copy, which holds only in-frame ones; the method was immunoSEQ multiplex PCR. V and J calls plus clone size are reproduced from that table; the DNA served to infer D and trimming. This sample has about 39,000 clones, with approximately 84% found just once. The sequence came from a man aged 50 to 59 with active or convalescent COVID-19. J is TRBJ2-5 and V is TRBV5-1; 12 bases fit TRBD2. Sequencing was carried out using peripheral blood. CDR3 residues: CASSRLGLAGTQETQYF. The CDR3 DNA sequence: TGCGCCAGCAGCCGATTAGGACTAGCGGGGACGCAAGAGACCCAGTACTTC.